A single TCR beta chain is shown here with its context. What it binds is not known. Here immunoSEQ multiplex PCR was the method, and the copy in TCRdb shows in-frame clones only, minus some. The sample holds some 74,000 clones, 70% to 90% seen once. These data belong to a study of T cell responses to AZD1222 COVID-19 vaccine. Findings of the study overall: Rises in breadth and depth of Spike-specific TCRs came after two AZD1222 doses. The reported proportion of spike-specific TCRs targeting unmutated variant regions was nearly half. Seropositive status at baseline applied to only five or six AZD1222 recipients.

V was clipped by 6 bases and J by 5 bases; unmatched bases: 3. This CDR3 is built from 13 residues. CDR1 SGHTA and CDR2 FQGNSA come from the germline V gene. The chain is built from TRBV7-2 and TRBJ1-5, with 8 bases aligning to TRBD1. Here the sequenced sample was peripheral blood, taken 28 days after the second AZD1222 dose. This clonotype was sampled from an adult who received the AZD1222 COVID-19 vaccine. In DNA, the CDR3 is TGTGCCAGCAGTATACAGGGGGATCAGCCCCAGCATTTT. This codes for CASSIQGDQPQHF.